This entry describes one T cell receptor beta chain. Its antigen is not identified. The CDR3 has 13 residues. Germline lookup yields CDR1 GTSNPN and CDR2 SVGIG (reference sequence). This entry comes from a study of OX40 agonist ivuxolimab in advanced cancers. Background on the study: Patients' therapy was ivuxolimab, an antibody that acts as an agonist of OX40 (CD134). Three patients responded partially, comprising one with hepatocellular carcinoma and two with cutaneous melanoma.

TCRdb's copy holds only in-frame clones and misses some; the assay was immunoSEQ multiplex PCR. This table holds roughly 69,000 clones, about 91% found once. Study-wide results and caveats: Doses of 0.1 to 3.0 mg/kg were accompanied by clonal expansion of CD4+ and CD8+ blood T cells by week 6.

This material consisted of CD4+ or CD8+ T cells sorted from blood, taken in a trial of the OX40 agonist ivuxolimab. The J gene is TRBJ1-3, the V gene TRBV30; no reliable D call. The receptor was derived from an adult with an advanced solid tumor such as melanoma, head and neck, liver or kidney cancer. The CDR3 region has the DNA TGTGCTCTTCACGCCCTCTCTGGAAACACCATATATTTT. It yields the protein CALHALSGNTIYF.